The TCR beta chain under discussion was sequenced for a study of T-cell memory formation after mild COVID-19. Study overall: Clusters of TCRs were largely donor specific.

Study outcomes and limitations: Pre-infection memory showed some responding clones, and this suggested that cross-reactive memory joined.

Constant-segment primers and 5'RACE yielded cDNA libraries for TCR alpha and TCR beta, each carrying sample barcodes and UMIs. Each CDR3 protein is one row after TCRdb ran MiXCR on the 5' RACE reads. The sample carries some 330,000 distinct CDR3 sequences, under 25% recorded once. Details on this clonotype: The antigen is unknown.

The CDR3 runs to 17 residues. Germline V CDR1 and CDR2: LGHNA, YNFKEQ. Trimming removed 3 bases at V and 0 bases at J, with 12 bases between. The clonotype was recovered from an adult woman who had mild COVID-19 (a few samples of this study predate the infection). Cell type and time point are not known. The V gene is TRBV4-2, the J gene TRBJ1-6; D gene ambiguous. Sequences were obtained from PBMCs or a T cell subset sorted from them (not recorded which). This chain's CDR3 is CASSQEAAVSYNSPLHF. DNA of the CDR3: TGTGCCAGCAGCCAGGAAGCCGCTGTCTCCTATAATTCACCCCTCCACTTT.